What follows are 19 T cell receptor beta chains derived from one specimen sequenced in a study of technical replicates of blood from several donors. TCRdb keeps only in-frame clones here, not all; method: immunoSEQ multiplex PCR. The repertoire holds 75,000 to 100,000 clones, with roughly 95% as singletons. The sample consisted of T cells isolated from PBMCs. These receptors were taken from a human donor in good health.

The J gene is TRBJ1-2, the V gene TRBV19; possible D gene TRBD1, 6 bases. The CDR3 is 15 amino acids. V lost 4 bases to trimming and J lost 3 bases, with 15 bases between them. Germline CDR1 LNHDA, CDR2 SQIVND (reference sequence). The CDR3 sequence is CASSKPQGGYYGYTF. As DNA, the CDR3 is TGTGCCAGTAGTAAACCGCAAGGGGGATACTATGGCTACACCTTC.

This chain connects TRBV2 to TRBJ2-2; D remains ambiguous. This CDR3 region has 14 residues. Germline V gene lookup returns CDR1 SNHLY and CDR2 FYNNEI. V was clipped by 4 bases and J by 0 bases, with 6 bases between them. CDR3 residues: CASSVETNTGELFF. CDR3 nucleotides: TGTGCCAGCAGTGTAGAGACGAACACCGGGGAGCTGTTTTTT.

The V and J genes are TRBV4-2 and TRBJ2-5; D is possibly TRBD1 (6 bases). Germline V gene data show CDR1 as LGHNA and CDR2 as YNFKEQ. This CDR3 contains 17 residues. V lost 0 bases, J lost 7 bases, and 21 bases lay in between. For the CDR3, the DNA is TGTGCCAGCAGCCAAGAGGCTGTGGCAGGGGAAGTTGGGACCCAGTACTTC. This sequence encodes CASSQEAVAGEVGTQYF.

The chain is built from TRBV7-8 and TRBJ1-2, with a weak D call TRBD1 (5 bases). This CDR3 is built from 15 residues. Germline V CDR1 and CDR2: SGHVS, FQNEAQ. With 5 bases removed from V and 0 bases from J, the gap between germline ends came to 13 bases. The CDR3 DNA sequence: TGTGCCAGCAGCCAGCACAGGTTAGCTAACTATGGCTACACCTTC. It specifies CASSQHRLANYGYTF.

V and J are TRBV28 and TRBJ2-2; D call uncertain. The CDR3 spans 15 residues. CDR1 and CDR2 from the germline V gene are MDHEN and SYDVKM. V was shortened by 1 base and J by 5 bases, with 11 bases between the two germline ends. CDR3 in amino acids: CASSLFRQRTGELFF. Here the CDR3 DNA reads TGTGCCAGCAGTTTATTTAGACAACGTACCGGGGAGCTGTTTTTT.

V usage is TRBV7-9 and J usage is TRBJ2-3; D uncertain. V gave up 5 bases and J gave up 1 base, with 16 bases separating them. CDR1 SEHNR and CDR2 FQNEAQ come from the germline V gene (reference sequence). This CDR3 comprises 16 residues. CDR3 sequence reads: CASSTLGPVGTDTQYF. CDR3 DNA sequence: TGTGCCAGCAGCACCCTAGGCCCGGTCGGCACAGATACGCAGTATTTT.

This sequence joins TRBV5-6 and TRBJ2-3, with D tentatively TRBD2 (5 bases). The CDR3 has 12 amino acids. Germline values: CDR1 SGHDT, CDR2 YYEEEE. V was shortened by 1 base and J by 8 bases, with 8 bases between the two germline ends. In DNA, the CDR3 is TGTGCCAGCAGCTTGACGGGAACTACGCAGTATTTT. Its translation is CASSLTGTTQYF.

As to this clone: At one boundary the junction diverges from the germline segment, which might be a read error. The rearrangement uses TRBV12-5 and TRBJ2-5; 7 bases map to TRBD1. CDR3 length: 12 residues. Germline CDR1 reads LGHNT; CDR2 reads FRNRAP. CDR3 in amino acids: CASGINRDSLDF. For the CDR3, the DNA is TGTGCTAGTGGTATTAACCGGGACAGTCTGGACTTC.

The chain couples TRBV11-3 to TRBJ2-1, with TRBD1 matching over 8 bases. Germline-derived CDR1 and CDR2 are SGHNT and YENEEA. The CDR3 loop spans 15 amino acids. With V trimmed by 1 base and J by 8 bases, 7 bases remained unmatched. The CDR3 sequence is CASSLGTGTAYEQFF. CDR3 sequence (DNA): TGTGCCAGCAGCTTAGGGACAGGGACAGCCTATGAGCAGTTCTTC.

J is TRBJ2-4 and V is TRBV5-4; D is unclear. CDR1 is SGHNT, CDR2 YYREEE, per germline (reference sequence). The length of the CDR3 is 15 residues. V lost 4 bases and J 3 bases, leaving 14 bases between the germline ends. The CDR3 region is CASSREGVGKNIQYF. CDR3 nucleotide sequence: TGTGCCAGCAGCCGAGAAGGAGTAGGCAAAAACATTCAGTACTTC. Full variable domain (outside the CDR3, taken from reference TRBV5-4 and TRBJ2-4): ETGVTQSPTHLIKTRGQQVTLRCSSQSGHNTVSWYQQALGQGPQFIFQYYREEENGRGNFPPRFSGLQFPNYSSELNVNALELDDSALYLCASSREGVGKNIQYFGAGTRLSVL.

The rearrangement links TRBV15 to TRBJ2-7, with D perhaps matching TRBD1 (5 bases). The germline V gene encodes CDR1 LNHNV and CDR2 YYDKDF (reference sequence). Trimming removed 1 base from V and 7 bases from J, with 11 bases in between. CDR3 length: 13 residues. CDR3 in amino acids: CATSRGTDKEQYF. The CDR3 coding sequence is TGTGCCACCAGCAGAGGGACGGACAAGGAGCAGTACTTC.

The V call is TRBV11-2, the J call TRBJ2-7; the D gene is possibly TRBD2 (6 bases). With 3 bases removed from V and 5 bases from J, the gap between germline ends came to 11 bases. This CDR3 spans 13 amino acids. Germline V CDR1 and CDR2: SGHAT, FQNNGV. CDR3 nucleotide sequence: TGTGCCAGCAGCTTGGGAGGATACCACGAGCAGTACTTC. Its protein is CASSLGGYHEQYF.

The chain employs TRBV6-1 and TRBJ2-1; TRBD2 aligns across 9 bases. After removal of 6 bases from V and 2 bases from J, the junction contained 2 bases not matched to a gene. The CDR3 length is 14 residues. Looked up from germline, CDR1 is MNHNS and CDR2 is SASEGT. CDR3 amino acids: CASRGTSTYNEQFF. The CDR3 DNA follows: TGTGCCAGCAGAGGGACTAGCACCTACAATGAGCAGTTCTTC.

This chain joins TRBV29-1 and TRBJ2-7; D may be TRBD1 (6 bases). This CDR3 comprises 12 residues. CDR1 SQVTM and CDR2 ANQGSEA come from the germline V gene. V lost 6 bases to trimming and J lost 2 bases, with 11 bases between them. The CDR3 DNA reads TGCAGCGTCCTAAGGGACACCTACGAGCAGTACTTC. Translating gives CSVLRDTYEQYF.

The rearrangement joins TRBV28 to TRBJ2-3, with 11 bases identical to TRBD1. This CDR3 contains 18 residues. Trimming took 3 bases from V and 3 from J; bases not matched to a gene: 11. Germline V CDR1 and CDR2: MDHEN, SYDVKM. CDR3 in DNA: TGTGCCAGCAGTTTTCACGGACAGGGGGCAGGAGGTACAGATACGCAGTATTTT. It specifies CASSFHGQGAGGTDTQYF.

This clone was picked up one time. This chain connects TRBV7-2 to TRBJ2-7; D is possibly TRBD2 (6 bases). CDR1 and CDR2 (germline): SGHTA, FQGNSA. The V end lost 1 base, the J end lost 4 bases, and 26 bases lay between the germline ends. This CDR3 comprises 19 residues. This chain's CDR3 is CASSLVPPLPSGYRYEQYF. CDR3 nucleotides: TGTGCCAGCAGCTTAGTACCCCCCCTACCCAGCGGGTATCGTTACGAGCAGTACTTC.

The chain uses TRBV27 and TRBJ1-2, with D unresolved. Germline loops: CDR1 MNHEY, CDR2 SMNVEV (reference sequence). Trimming took off 6 bases at V and 0 bases at J, with 8 bases between the two ends. This CDR3 is built from 13 residues. The CDR3 loop reads CASSSEPNYGYTF. The CDR3 DNA reads TGTGCCAGCAGCTCGGAGCCTAACTATGGCTACACCTTC.

The chain couples TRBV4-2 to TRBJ2-1, with D possibly TRBD2 on 8 matching bases. V gave up 3 bases and J gave up 0 bases, with 18 bases separating them. The length of the CDR3 is 18 residues. CDR1 is LGHNA and CDR2 is YNFKEQ in the germline V gene. The CDR3 DNA is TGTGCCAGCAGCCAGAGGACTAGCAGGGGGAGCTCCTACAATGAGCAGTTCTTC. Translating gives CASSQRTSRGSSYNEQFF.

The chain uses TRBV29-1 and TRBJ2-3, with a tentative D call TRBD2 (6 bases). Germline V gene sequence: CDR1 SQVTM, CDR2 ANQGSEA. CDR3 length equals 13 residues. V shed 4 bases and J shed 1 base, with 9 bases lying between them. The CDR3 nucleotides read TGCAGCGTTGTTGGAGGGGGCACAGATACGCAGTATTTT. Translating gives CSVVGGGTDTQYF.